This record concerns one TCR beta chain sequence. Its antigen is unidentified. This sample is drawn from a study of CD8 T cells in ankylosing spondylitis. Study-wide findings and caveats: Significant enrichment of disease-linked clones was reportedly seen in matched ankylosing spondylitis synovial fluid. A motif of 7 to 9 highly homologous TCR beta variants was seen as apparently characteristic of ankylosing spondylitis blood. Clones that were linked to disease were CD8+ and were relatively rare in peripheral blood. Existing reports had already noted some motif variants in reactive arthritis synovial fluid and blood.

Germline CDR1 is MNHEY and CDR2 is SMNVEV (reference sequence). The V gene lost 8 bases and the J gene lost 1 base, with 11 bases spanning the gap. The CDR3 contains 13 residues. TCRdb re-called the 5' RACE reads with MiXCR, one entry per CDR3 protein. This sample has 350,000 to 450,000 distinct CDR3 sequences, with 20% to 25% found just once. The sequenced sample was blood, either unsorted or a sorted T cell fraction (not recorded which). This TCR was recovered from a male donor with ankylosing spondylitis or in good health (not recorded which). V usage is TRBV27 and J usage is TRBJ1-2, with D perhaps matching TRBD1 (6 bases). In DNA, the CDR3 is TGTGCCAGCGGGGACATAAATAACTATGGCTACACCTTC. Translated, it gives CASGDINNYGYTF.